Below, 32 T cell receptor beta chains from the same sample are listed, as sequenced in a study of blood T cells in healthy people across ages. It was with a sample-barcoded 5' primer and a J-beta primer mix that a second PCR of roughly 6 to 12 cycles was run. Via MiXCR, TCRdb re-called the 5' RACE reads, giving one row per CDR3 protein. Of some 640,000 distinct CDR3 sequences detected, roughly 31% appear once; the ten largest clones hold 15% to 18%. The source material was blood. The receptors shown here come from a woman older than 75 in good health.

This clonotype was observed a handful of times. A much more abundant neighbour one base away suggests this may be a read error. CDR3 region: CSARDRGGTCYEQYF. The CDR3 DNA sequence: TGCAGTGCTAGAGATCGGGGGGGGACGTGCTACGAGCAGTACTTC. V is TRBV20-1 and J is TRBJ2-7; 8 positions match TRBD2. Germline CDR1 DFQATT, CDR2 SNEGSKA (reference sequence). This CDR3 spans 15 amino acids. Unmatched junction bases numbered 7, after V lost 0 bases and J lost 3 bases.

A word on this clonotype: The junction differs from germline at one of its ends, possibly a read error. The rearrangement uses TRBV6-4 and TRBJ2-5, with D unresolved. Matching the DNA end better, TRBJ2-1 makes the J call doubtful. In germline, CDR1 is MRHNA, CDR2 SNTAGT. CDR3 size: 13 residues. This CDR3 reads CAISAAKQETQFF. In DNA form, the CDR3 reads TGTGCCATCAGTGCAGCTAAACAAGAGACCCAGTTCTTC.

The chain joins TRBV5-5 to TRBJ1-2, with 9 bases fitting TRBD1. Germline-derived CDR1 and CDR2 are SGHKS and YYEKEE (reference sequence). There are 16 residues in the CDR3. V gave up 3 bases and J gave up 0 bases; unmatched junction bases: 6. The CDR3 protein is CASSSAGQGTNYGYTF. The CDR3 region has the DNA TGTGCCAGCAGCTCCGCCGGACAGGGGACTAACTATGGCTACACCTTC.

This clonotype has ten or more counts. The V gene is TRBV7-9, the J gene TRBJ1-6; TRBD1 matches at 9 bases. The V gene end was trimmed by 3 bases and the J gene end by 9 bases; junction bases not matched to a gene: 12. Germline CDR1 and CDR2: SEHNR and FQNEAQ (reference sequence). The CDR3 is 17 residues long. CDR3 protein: CASSLGDRDRVGSPLHF. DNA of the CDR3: TGTGCCAGCAGCTTGGGGGACCGGGACAGGGTTGGTTCACCCCTCCACTTT.

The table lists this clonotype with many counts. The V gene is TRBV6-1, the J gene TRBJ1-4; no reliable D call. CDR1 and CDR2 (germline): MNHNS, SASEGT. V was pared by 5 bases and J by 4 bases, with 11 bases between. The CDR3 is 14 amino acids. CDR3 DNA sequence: TGTGCCAGCAGTCTCCCGACCAATAATGAAAAACTGTTTTTT. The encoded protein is CASSLPTNNEKLFF.

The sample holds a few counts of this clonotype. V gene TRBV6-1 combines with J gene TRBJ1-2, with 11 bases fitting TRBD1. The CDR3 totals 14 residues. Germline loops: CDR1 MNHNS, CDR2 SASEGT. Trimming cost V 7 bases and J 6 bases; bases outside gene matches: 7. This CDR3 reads CASIPDRGRHGYTF. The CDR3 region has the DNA TGTGCCAGCATCCCGGACAGGGGGCGTCATGGCTACACCTTC.

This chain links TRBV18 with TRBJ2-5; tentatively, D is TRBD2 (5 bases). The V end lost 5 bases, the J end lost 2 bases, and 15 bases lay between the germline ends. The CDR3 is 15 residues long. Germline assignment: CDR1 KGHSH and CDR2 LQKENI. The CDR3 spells CASSKTFSAQETQYF. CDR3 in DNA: TGTGCCAGCTCAAAGACATTTAGCGCTCAAGAGACCCAGTACTTC.

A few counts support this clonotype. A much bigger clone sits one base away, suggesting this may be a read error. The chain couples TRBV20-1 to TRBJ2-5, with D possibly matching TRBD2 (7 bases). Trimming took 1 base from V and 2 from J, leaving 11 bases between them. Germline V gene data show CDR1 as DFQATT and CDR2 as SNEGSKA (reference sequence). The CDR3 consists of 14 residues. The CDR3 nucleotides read TGCAGTGCTAGAGGGGGGGGCGGGCAAGAGACCCAGTACTTC. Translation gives CSARGGGGQETQYF.

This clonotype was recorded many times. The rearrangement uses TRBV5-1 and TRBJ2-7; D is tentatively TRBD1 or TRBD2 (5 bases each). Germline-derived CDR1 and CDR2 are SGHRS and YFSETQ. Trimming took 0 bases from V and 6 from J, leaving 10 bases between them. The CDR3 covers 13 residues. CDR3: CASSLVSGSEQYF. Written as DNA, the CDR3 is TGCGCCAGCAGCTTGGTCTCAGGGAGCGAGCAGTACTTC.

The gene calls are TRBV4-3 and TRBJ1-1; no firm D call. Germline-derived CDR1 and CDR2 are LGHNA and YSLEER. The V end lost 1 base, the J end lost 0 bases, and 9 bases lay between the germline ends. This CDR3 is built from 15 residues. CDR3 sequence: CASSQALVMNTEAFF. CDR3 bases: TGCGCCAGCAGCCAAGCCCTGGTCATGAACACTGAAGCTTTCTTT.

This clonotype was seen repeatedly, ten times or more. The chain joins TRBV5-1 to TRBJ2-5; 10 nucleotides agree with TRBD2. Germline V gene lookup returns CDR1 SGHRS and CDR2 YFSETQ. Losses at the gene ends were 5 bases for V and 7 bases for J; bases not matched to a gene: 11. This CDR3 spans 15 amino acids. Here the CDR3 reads CASRPELAGLVTQYF. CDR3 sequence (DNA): TGCGCCAGCAGACCCGAACTAGCGGGGTTGGTGACCCAGTACTTC.

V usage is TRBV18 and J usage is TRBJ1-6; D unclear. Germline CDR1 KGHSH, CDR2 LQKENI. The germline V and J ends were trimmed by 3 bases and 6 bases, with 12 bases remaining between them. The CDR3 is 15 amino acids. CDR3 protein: CASSPPSGRNSPLHF. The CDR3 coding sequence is TGTGCCAGCTCACCCCCCTCCGGTCGTAATTCACCCCTCCACTTT.

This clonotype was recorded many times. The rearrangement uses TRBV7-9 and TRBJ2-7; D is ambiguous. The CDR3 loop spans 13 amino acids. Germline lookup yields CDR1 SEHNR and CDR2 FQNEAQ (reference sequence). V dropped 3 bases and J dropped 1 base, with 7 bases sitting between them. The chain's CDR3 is CASSFFGSYEQYF. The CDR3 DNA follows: TGTGCCAGCAGCTTCTTCGGTTCCTACGAGCAGTACTTC.

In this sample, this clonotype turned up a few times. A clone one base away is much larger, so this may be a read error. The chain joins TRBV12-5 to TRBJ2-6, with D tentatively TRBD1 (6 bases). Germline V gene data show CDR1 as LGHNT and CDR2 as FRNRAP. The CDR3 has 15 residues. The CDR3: CASGSGQSGANVRTF. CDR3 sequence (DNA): TGTGCTAGTGGTTCTGGACAGTCTGGGGCCAACGTCCGGACTTTC.

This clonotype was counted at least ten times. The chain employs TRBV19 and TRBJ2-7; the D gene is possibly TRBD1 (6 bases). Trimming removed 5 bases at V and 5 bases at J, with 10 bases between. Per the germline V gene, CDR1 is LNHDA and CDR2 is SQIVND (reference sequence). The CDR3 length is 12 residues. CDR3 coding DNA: TGTGCCAGTAGTGGGTGGACAGACGAGCAGTACTTC. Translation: CASSGWTDEQYF. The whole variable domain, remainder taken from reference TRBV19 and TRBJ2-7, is DGGITQSPKYLFRKEGQNVTLSCEQNLNHDAMYWYRQDPGQGLRLIYYSQIVNDFQKGDIAEGYSVSREKKESFPLTVTSAQKNPTAFYLCASSGWTDEQYFGPGTRLTVT.

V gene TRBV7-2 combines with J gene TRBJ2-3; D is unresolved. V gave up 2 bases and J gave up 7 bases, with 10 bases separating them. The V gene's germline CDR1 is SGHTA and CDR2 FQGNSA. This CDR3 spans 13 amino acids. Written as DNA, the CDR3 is TGTGCCAGCAGCTTAACTATGACGAATACGCAGTATTTT. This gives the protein CASSLTMTNTQYF.

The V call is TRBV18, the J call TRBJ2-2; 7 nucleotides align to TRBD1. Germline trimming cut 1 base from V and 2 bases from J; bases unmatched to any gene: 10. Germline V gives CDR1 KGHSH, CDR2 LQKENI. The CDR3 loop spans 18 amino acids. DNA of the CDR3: TGTGCCAGCTCACCACTCCACCTAGGACAGGCAAACACCGGGGAGCTGTTTTTT. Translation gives CASSPLHLGQANTGELFF.

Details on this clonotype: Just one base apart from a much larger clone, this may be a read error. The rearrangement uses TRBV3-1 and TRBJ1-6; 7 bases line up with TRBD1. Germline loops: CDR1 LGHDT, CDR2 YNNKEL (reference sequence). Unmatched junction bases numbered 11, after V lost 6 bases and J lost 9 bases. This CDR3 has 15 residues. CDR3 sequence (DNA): TGTGCCAGCAGAGAAAGTAGAAACAGGGGTTCACCCCTCCACTTT. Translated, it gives CASRESRNRGSPLHF. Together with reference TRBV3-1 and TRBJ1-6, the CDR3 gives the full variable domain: DTAVSQTPKYLVTQMGNDKSIKCEQNLGHDTMYWYKQDSKKFLKIMFSYNNKELIINETVPNRFSPKSPDKAHLNLHINSLELGDSAVYFCASRESRNRGSPLHFGNGTRLTVT.

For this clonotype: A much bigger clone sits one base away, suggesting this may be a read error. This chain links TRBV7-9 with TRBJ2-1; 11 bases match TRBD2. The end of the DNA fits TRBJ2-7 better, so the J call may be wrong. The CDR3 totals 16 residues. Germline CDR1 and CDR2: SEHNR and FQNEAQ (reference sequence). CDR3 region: CASSYSGGASYNEQYF. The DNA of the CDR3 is TGTGCCAGCAGTTATAGCGGGGGGGCCTCCTACAATGAGCAGTACTTC.

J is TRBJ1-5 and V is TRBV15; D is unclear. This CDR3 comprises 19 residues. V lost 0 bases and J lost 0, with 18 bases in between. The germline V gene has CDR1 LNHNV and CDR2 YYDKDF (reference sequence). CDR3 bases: TGTGCCACCAGCAGAGATATCGGCAGCCTCGCCGATAGCAATCAGCCCCAGCATTTT. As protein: CATSRDIGSLADSNQPQHF.

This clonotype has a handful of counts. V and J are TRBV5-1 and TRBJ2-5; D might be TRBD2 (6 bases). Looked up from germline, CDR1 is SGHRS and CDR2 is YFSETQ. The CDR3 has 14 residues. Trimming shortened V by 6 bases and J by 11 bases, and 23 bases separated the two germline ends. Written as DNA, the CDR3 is TGCGCCAGCACCCGGGACTTGTTCTACAATGAGCAGTACTTC. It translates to CASTRDLFYNEQYF.

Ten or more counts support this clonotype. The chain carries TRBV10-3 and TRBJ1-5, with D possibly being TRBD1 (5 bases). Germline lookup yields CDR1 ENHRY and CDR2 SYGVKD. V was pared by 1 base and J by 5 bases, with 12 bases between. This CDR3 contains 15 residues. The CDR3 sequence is CAISEYRGRDQPQHF. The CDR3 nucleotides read TGTGCCATCAGTGAGTACCGGGGGAGGGATCAGCCCCAGCATTTT.

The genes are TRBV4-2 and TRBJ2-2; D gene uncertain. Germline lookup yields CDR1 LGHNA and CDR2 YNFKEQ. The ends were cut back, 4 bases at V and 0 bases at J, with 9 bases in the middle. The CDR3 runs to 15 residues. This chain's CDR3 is CASSRHDTNTGELFF. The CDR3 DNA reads TGTGCCAGCAGCCGCCATGATACGAACACCGGGGAGCTGTTTTTT.

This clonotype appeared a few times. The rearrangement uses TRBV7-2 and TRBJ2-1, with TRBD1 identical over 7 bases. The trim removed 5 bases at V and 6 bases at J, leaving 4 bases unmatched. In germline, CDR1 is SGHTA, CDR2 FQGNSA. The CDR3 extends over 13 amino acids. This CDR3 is CASSQGQFNEQFF. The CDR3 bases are TGTGCCAGCAGCCAGGGACAGTTCAATGAGCAGTTCTTC.

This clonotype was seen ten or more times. CDR3 DNA: TGTGCCAGCAGCTTAGGCCCTGTAAATGAGCAGTTCTTC. It encodes CASSLGPVNEQFF. The chain joins TRBV7-2 to TRBJ2-1; D unresolved. CDR3 length equals 13 residues. In germline, CDR1 is SGHTA, CDR2 FQGNSA. Trimming left V 1 base short and J 7 bases short, with 8 bases between.

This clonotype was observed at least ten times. DNA for the CDR3: TGTGCCAGCAGCTTGATCAGGGGCGTGGGAAATTCACCCCTCCACTTT. Protein sequence: CASSLIRGVGNSPLHF. The gene calls are TRBV5-6 and TRBJ1-6; tentative D call: TRBD1 (6 bases). Germline CDR1 and CDR2: SGHDT and YYEEEE. V dropped 1 base and J dropped 7 bases, with 15 bases sitting between them. This CDR3 comprises 16 residues.

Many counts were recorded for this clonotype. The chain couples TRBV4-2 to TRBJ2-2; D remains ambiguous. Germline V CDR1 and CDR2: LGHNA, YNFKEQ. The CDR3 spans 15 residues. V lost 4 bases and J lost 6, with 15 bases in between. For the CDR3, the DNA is TGTGCCAGCAGCCGGAAGGGCGGAACCTCCGGGGAGCTGTTTTTT. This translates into CASSRKGGTSGELFF.

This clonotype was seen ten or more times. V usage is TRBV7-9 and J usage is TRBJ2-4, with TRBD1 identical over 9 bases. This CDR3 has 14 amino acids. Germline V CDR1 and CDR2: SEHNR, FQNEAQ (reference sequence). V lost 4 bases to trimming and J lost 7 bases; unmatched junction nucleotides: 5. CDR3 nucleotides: TGTGCCAGCAGCTGGACAGGGGAGGGGAACATTCAGTACTTC. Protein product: CASSWTGEGNIQYF.

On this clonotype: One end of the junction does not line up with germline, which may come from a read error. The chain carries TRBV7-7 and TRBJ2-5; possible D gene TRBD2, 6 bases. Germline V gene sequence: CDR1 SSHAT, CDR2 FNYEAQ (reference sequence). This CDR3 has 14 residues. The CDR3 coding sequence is TGTGCTAGCAGCCTAATAGGAAGCGGGGAGACCCAGTACTTC. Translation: CASSLIGSGETQYF.

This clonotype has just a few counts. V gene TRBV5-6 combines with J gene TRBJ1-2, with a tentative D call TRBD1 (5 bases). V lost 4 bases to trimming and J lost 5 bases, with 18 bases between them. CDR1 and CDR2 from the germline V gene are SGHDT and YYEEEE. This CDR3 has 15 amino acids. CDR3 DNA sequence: TGTGCCAGCAGCGGATCTGGGGCAGCCATATATGGCTACACCTTC. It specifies CASSGSGAAIYGYTF.

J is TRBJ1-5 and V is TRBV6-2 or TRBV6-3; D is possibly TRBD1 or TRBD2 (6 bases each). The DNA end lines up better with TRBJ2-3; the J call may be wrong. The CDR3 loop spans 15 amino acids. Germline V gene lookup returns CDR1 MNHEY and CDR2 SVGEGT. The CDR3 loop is CASRGDRRANQPQYF. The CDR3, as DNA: TGTGCCAGCAGAGGCGACAGGAGGGCCAATCAGCCCCAGTATTTT.

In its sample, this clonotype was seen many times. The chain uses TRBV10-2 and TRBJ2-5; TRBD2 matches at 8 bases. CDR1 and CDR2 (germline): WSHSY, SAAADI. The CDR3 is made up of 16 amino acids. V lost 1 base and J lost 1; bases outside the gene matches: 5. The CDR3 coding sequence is TGCGCCAGCAGTGAGTTGGGGACTAGAAGCCAAGAGACCCAGTACTTC. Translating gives CASSELGTRSQETQYF.